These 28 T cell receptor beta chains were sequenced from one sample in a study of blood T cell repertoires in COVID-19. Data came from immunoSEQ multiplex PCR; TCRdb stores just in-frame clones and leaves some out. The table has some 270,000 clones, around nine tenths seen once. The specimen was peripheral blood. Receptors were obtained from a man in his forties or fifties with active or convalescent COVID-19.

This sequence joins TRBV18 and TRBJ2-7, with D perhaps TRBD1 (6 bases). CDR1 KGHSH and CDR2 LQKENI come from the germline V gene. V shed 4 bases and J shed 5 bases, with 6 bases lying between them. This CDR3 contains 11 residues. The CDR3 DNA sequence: TGTGCCAGCTCACAGGGGGACGAGCAGTACTTC. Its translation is CASSQGDEQYF.

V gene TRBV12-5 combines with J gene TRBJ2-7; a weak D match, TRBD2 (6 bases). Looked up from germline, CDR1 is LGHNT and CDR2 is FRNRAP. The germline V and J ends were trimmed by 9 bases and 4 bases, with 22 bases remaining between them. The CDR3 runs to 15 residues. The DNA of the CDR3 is TGTGCTAGCGCGGCCGGGGGAACCTTACCTTACGAGCAGTACTTC. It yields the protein CASAAGGTLPYEQYF. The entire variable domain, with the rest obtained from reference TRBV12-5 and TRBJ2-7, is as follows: DARVTQTPRHKVTEMGQEVTMRCQPILGHNTVFWYRQTMMQGLELLAYFRNRAPLDDSGMPKDRFSAEMPDATLATLKIQPSEPRDSAVYFCASAAGGTLPYEQYFGPGTRLTVT.

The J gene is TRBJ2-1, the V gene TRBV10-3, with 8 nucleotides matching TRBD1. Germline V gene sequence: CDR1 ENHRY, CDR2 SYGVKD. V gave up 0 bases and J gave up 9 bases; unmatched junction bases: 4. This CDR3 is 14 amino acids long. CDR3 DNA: TGTGCCATCAGTGAGTCGGGACAGGCGGCTGAGCAGTTCTTC. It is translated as CAISESGQAAEQFF.

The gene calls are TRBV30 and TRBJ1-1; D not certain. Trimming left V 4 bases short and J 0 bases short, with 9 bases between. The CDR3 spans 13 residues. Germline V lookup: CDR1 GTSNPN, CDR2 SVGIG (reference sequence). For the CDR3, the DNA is TGTGCCTGGATGGGAGTAATGAACACTGAAGCTTTCTTT. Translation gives CAWMGVMNTEAFF.

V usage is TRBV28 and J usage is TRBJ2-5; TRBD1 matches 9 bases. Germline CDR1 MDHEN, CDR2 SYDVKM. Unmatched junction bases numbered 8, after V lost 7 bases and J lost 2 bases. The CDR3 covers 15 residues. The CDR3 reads CASTGTGPEQETQYF. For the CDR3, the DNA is TGTGCCAGCACAGGGACAGGGCCCGAACAAGAGACCCAGTACTTC.

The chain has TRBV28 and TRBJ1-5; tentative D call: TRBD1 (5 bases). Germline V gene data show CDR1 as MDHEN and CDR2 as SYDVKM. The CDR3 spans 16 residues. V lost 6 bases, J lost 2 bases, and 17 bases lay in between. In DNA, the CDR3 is TGTGCCAGCAGACGAGGACAACTCCTTGGCAATCAGCCCCAGCATTTT. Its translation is CASRRGQLLGNQPQHF. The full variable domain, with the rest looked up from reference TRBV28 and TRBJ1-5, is DVKVTQSSRYLVKRTGEKVFLECVQDMDHENMFWYRQDPGLGLRLIYFSYDVKMKEKGDIPEGYSVSREKKERFSLILESASTNQTSMYLCASRRGQLLGNQPQHFGDGTRLSIL.

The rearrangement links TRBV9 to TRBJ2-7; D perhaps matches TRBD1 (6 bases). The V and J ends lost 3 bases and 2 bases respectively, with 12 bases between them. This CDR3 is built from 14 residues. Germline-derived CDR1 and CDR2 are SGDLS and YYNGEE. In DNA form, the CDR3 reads TGTGCCAGCAGCGCCGGGACAAAACCCTACGAGCAGTACTTC. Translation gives CASSAGTKPYEQYF.

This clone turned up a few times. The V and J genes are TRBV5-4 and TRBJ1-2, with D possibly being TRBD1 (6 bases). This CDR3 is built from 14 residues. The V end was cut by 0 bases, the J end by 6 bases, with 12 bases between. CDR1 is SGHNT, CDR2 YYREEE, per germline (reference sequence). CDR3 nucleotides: TGTGCCAGCAGCTTGGCCAGGGGTGGCGATGGCTACACCTTC. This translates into CASSLARGGDGYTF.

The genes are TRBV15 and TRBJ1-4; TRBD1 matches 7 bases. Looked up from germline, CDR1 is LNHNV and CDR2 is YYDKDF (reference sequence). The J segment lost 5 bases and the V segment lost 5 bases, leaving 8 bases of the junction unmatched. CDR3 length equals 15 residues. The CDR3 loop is CATSGSGQLNEKLFF. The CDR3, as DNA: TGTGCCACCAGCGGCTCGGGACAGCTAAATGAAAAACTGTTTTTT. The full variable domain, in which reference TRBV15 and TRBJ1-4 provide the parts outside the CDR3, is DAMVIQNPRYQVTQFGKPVTLSCSQTLNHNVMYWYQQKSSQAPKLLFHYYDKDFNNEADTPDNFQSRRPNTSFCFLDIRSPGLGDTAMYLCATSGSGQLNEKLFFGSGTQLSVL.

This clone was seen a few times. CDR3 sequence reads: CASSFGPSGGANGELFF. CDR3 nucleotide sequence: TGTGCCAGCAGCTTTGGTCCTAGCGGGGGGGCCAACGGGGAGCTGTTTTTT. This rearrangement joins TRBV7-6 to TRBJ2-2; 12 bases map to TRBD2. The CDR3 spans 17 residues. Per germline, CDR1 SGHVS and CDR2 FNYEAQ. The junction had 9 bases not matched to a gene; V was cut back by 3 bases and J by 7 bases. Full variable domain (rest looked up from reference TRBV7-6 and TRBJ2-2): GAGVSQSPRYKVTKRGQDVALRCDPISGHVSLYWYRQALGQGPEFLTYFNYEAQQDKSGLPNDRFSAERPEGSISTLTIQRTEQRDSAMYRCASSFGPSGGANGELFFGEGSRLTVL.

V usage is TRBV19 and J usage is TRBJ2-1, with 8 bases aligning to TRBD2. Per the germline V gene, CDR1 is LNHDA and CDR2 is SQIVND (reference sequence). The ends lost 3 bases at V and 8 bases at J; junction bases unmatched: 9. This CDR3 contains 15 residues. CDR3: CASSISPGLGHEQFF. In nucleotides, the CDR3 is TGTGCCAGTAGTATTTCACCGGGACTAGGTCATGAGCAGTTCTTC.

The CDR3 DNA follows: TGTGCCTGGAGTGTACAGGGGGCCGGAGGCGAAAAACTGTTTTTT. Translating gives CAWSVQGAGGEKLFF. The V and J genes are TRBV30 and TRBJ1-4; 9 positions agree with TRBD1. Germline CDR1 is GTSNPN and CDR2 is SVGIG (reference sequence). With 0 bases clipped from V and 8 bases from J, the junction kept 7 bases outside the gene matches. The CDR3 length is 15 residues.

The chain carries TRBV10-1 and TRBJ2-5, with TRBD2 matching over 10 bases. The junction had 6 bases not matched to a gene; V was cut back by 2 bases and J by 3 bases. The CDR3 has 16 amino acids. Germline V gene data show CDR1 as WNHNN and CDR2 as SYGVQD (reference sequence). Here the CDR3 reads CASSEGLAGAEETQYF. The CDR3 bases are TGCGCCAGCAGTGAGGGGCTAGCGGGAGCTGAAGAGACCCAGTACTTC.

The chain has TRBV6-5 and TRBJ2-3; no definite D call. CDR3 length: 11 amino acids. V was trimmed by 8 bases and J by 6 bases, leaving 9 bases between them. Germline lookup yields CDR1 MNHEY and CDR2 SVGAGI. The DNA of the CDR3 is TGTGCCAGCTCTTATCTGGATACGCAGTATTTT. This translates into CASSYLDTQYF.

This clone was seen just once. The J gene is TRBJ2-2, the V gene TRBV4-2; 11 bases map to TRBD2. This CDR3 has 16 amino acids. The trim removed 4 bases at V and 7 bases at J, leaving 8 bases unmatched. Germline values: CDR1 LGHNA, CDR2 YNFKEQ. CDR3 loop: CASSPDVAGGVGELFF. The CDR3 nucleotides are TGTGCCAGCAGCCCCGACGTAGCGGGAGGGGTCGGGGAGCTGTTTTTT.

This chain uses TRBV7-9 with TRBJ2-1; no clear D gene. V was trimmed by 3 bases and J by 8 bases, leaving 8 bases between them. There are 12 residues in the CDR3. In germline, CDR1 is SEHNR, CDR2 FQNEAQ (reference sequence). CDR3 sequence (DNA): TGTGCCAGCAGCTTTAGGAGAGATGAGCAGTTCTTC. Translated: CASSFRRDEQFF.

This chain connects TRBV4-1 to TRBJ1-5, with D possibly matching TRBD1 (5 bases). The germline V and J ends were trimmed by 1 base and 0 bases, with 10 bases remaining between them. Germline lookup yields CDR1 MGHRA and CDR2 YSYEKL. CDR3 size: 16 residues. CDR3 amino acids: CASSQVGTGSNQPQHF. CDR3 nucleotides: TGCGCCAGCAGCCAAGTTGGTACAGGTAGCAATCAGCCCCAGCATTTT.

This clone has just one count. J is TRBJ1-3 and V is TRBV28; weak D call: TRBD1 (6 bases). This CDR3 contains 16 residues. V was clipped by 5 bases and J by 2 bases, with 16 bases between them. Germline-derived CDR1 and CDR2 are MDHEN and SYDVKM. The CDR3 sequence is CASSLGQGTTGNTIYF. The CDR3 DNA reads TGTGCCAGCAGTCTGGGACAAGGGACTACTGGAAACACCATATATTTT.

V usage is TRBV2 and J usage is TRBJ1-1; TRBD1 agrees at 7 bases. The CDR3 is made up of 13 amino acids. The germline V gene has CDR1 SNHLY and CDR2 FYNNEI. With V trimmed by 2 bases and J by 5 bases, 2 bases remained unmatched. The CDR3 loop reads CASSEQGETEAFF. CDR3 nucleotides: TGTGCCAGCAGTGAACAGGGGGAAACTGAAGCTTTCTTT.

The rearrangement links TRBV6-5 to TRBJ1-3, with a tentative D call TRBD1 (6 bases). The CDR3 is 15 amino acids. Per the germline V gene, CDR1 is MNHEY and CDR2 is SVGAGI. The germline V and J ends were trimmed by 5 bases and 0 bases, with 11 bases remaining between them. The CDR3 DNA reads TGTGCCAGCAGTCCCTCCAGGGGCTCTGGAAACACCATATATTTT. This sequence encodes CASSPSRGSGNTIYF.

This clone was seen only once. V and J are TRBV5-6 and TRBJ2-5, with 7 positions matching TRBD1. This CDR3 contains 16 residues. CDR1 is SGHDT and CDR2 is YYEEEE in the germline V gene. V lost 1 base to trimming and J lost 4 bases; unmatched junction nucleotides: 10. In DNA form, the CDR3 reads TGTGCCAGCAGCTTGAAACAGGGGATGGGTGGAGAGACCCAGTACTTC. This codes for CASSLKQGMGGETQYF.

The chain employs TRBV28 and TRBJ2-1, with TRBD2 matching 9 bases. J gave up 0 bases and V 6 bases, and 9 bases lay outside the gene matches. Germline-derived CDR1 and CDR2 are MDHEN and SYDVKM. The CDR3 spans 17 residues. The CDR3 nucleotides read TGTGCCAGCAGCATCCTAGCGGGGACGAGCTCCTACAATGAGCAGTTCTTC. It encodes CASSILAGTSSYNEQFF.

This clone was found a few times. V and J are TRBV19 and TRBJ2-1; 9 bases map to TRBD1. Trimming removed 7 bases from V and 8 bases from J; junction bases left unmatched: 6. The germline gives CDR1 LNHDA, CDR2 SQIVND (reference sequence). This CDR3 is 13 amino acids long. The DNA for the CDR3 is TGTGCCAGTAAGGGACAGGGTGAACATGAGCAGTTCTTC. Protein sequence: CASKGQGEHEQFF. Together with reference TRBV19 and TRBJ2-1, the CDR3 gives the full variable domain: DGGITQSPKYLFRKEGQNVTLSCEQNLNHDAMYWYRQDPGQGLRLIYYSQIVNDFQKGDIAEGYSVSREKKESFPLTVTSAQKNPTAFYLCASKGQGEHEQFFGPGTRLTVL.

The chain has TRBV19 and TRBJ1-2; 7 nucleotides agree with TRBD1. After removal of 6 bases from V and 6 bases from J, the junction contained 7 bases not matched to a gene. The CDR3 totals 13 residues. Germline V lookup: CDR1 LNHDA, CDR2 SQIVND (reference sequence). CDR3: CASSAGGRDGYTF. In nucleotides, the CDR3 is TGTGCCAGTAGCGCAGGGGGACGGGATGGCTACACCTTC.

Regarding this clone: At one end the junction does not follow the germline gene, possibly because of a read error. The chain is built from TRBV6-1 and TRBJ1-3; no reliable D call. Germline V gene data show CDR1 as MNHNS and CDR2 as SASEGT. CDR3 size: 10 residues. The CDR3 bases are TGTGCCAGCAGTGAAGCAAGAATGGCTTTT. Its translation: CASSEARMAF.

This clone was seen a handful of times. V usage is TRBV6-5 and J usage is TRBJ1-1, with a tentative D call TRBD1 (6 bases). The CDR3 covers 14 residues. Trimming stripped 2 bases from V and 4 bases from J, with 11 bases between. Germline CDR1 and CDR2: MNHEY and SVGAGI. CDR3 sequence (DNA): TGTGCCAGCAGTTACATACAGGACAGCACTGAAGCTTTCTTT. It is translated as CASSYIQDSTEAFF.

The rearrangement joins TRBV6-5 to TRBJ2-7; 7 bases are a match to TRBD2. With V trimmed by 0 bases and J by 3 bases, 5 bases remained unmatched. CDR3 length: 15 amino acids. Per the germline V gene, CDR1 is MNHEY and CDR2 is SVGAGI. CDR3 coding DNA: TGTGCCAGCAGTTACTCATTGGGGGGGAGCTACGAGCAGTACTTC. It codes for CASSYSLGGSYEQYF.

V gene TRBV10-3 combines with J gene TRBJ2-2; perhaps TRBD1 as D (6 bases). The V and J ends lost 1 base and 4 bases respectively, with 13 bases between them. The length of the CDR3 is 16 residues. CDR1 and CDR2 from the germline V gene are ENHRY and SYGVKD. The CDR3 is CAISELRTDSTGELFF. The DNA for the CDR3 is TGTGCCATCAGTGAGTTAAGGACAGACTCCACCGGGGAGCTGTTTTTT.